The 13 T cell receptor beta chains in this list originate from one sample, sequenced in a study of T-cell reconstitution after alpha-beta-depleted transplantation in children. TCRbeta library construction was performed incorporating unique molecular identifiers. TCRdb re-derived calls from the PCR reads in MiXCR, one entry per CDR3 protein. The sample consists of roughly 300,000 distinct CDR3 sequences, 10% of them appearing once. The sample in question was PBMCs from the stem cell graft donor, obtained from the stem cell graft. These receptors were obtained from a human donor who donated a stem cell graft to a child with acute lymphoblastic leukemia.

This clonotype has just a few counts. The V gene is TRBV12-3 or TRBV12-4, the J gene TRBJ2-1; D gene uncertain. The CDR3 is made up of 14 amino acids. V lost 1 base to trimming and J lost 6 bases, with 10 bases between them. CDR3 nucleotides: TGTGCCAGCAGTTTAGGTGTAGGCTTCAATGAGCAGTTCTTC. Translated: CASSLGVGFNEQFF.

This clonotype was counted ten times or more. The chain links TRBV27 to TRBJ2-7, with 10 bases that match TRBD1. Germline assignment: CDR1 MNHEY and CDR2 SMNVEV (reference sequence). J was trimmed by 2 bases and V by 7 bases; bases with no gene match: 8. The CDR3 contains 15 residues. DNA for the CDR3: TGTGCCAGCAAACGAACCGGGACAGGGGCCTACGAGCAGTACTTC. This gives the protein CASKRTGTGAYEQYF.

The chain uses TRBV19 and TRBJ2-1; 8 bases match TRBD1. CDR3 length equals 13 residues. The junction had 7 bases not matched to a gene; V was cut back by 8 bases and J by 7 bases. Germline CDR1 is LNHDA and CDR2 is SQIVND (reference sequence). CDR3: CASGSGGKNEQFF. CDR3 bases: TGTGCCAGTGGCTCAGGGGGCAAGAATGAGCAGTTCTTC.

V gene TRBV30 combines with J gene TRBJ2-7, with a tentative D call TRBD2 (5 bases). The V end lost 0 bases, the J end lost 5 bases, and 14 bases lay between the germline ends. CDR1 and CDR2 (germline): GTSNPN, SVGIG (reference sequence). CDR3 size: 14 residues. In DNA, the CDR3 is TGTGCCTGGAGTGTATCCTCCGCCGGGGACGAGCAGTACTTC. This encodes CAWSVSSAGDEQYF.

The V gene is TRBV4-3, the J gene TRBJ2-1, with D hard to call. CDR1 LGHNA and CDR2 YSLEER come from the germline V gene. The CDR3 sequence is 13 residues long. V was shortened by 0 bases and J by 8 bases, with 8 bases between the two germline ends. CDR3 residues: CASSQDILDEQFF. The DNA of the CDR3 is TGCGCCAGCAGCCAAGATATCCTTGATGAGCAGTTCTTC.

In its sample, this clonotype was seen a few times. The J gene is TRBJ2-7, the V gene TRBV5-1; TRBD2 agrees at 8 bases. CDR3 length: 15 amino acids. Germline CDR1 SGHRS, CDR2 YFSETQ. The V and J ends lost 3 bases and 3 bases, in that order; junction bases with no gene match: 8. CDR3 amino acids: CASSWSGGRNYEQYF. The CDR3 DNA reads as TGCGCCAGCAGCTGGTCGGGGGGGAGAAACTACGAGCAGTACTTC. The entire variable domain, with the rest obtained from reference TRBV5-1 and TRBJ2-7, is as follows: KAGVTQTPRYLIKTRGQQVTLSCSPISGHRSVSWYQQTPGQGLQFLFEYFSETQRNKGNFPGRFSGRQFSNSRSEMNVSTLELGDSALYLCASSWSGGRNYEQYFGPGTRLTVT.

The J gene is TRBJ2-3, the V gene TRBV29-1, with TRBD2 as a possible D gene (6 bases). Germline values: CDR1 SQVTM, CDR2 ANQGSEA. Trimming took off 7 bases at V and 0 bases at J, with 8 bases between the two ends. The CDR3 length is 12 residues. CDR3 nucleotides: TGCAGCGGGGGGGTTAGCACAGATACGCAGTATTTT. It encodes CSGGVSTDTQYF.

The J gene is TRBJ1-4, the V gene TRBV7-8; TRBD1 matches at 7 bases. The V segment lost 1 base and the J segment 10 bases; nucleotides outside the gene matches: 3. CDR1 and CDR2 from the germline V gene are SGHVS and FQNEAQ. There are 13 residues in the CDR3. In DNA form, the CDR3 reads TGTGCCAGCAGCTTAGTGGGGGACAGAAAACTGTTTTTT. It is translated as CASSLVGDRKLFF.

The rearrangement links TRBV14 to TRBJ1-6; 8 bases agree with TRBD1. With 3 bases clipped from V and 5 bases from J, the junction kept 0 bases outside the gene matches. CDR1 SGHDN and CDR2 FVKESK come from the germline V gene. This CDR3 contains 14 residues. CDR3 region: CASSQDRDNSPLHF. The DNA of the CDR3 is TGTGCCAGCAGCCAGGACAGGGATAATTCACCCCTCCACTTT.

Details on this clonotype: At one of its ends the junction is not consistent with the germline gene, which may arise from a read error. The chain combines TRBV5-1 with TRBJ1-1; D not certain. Germline lookup yields CDR1 SGHRS and CDR2 YFSETQ. The CDR3 contains 12 residues. CDR3 amino acids: CASSLEGTEASF. CDR3 sequence (DNA): TGCGCCAGCAGCTTGGAAGGAACTGAAGCTTCCTTT.

The J gene is TRBJ2-3, the V gene TRBV7-3, with TRBD2 matching 8 bases. Losses at the gene ends were 3 bases for V and 5 bases for J; bases not matched to a gene: 10. Germline CDR1 and CDR2: SGHTA and FQGTGA. The CDR3 runs 16 residues. The DNA of the CDR3 is TGTGCCAGCAGCTTCATCACGGGAGGGACGGGAGATACGCAGTATTTT. This translates into CASSFITGGTGDTQYF.

This clonotype has only a few counts. The chain links TRBV4-1 to TRBJ2-7; 8 bases line up with TRBD2. Unmatched junction bases numbered 5, after V lost 4 bases and J lost 3 bases. CDR1 is MGHRA, CDR2 YSYEKL, per germline. The CDR3 covers 14 residues. The CDR3 DNA is TGCGCCAGCAGCCGCGGACTAGCAGACTACGAGCAGTACTTC. It yields the protein CASSRGLADYEQYF.

This clonotype was detected only a few times. The chain couples TRBV20-1 to TRBJ1-5, with D perhaps matching TRBD1 (6 bases). Looked up from germline, CDR1 is DFQATT and CDR2 is SNEGSKA (reference sequence). The V gene lost 1 base and the J gene lost 1 base, with 11 bases spanning the gap. The CDR3 is made up of 15 amino acids. The CDR3 loop is CSARATGGSNQPQHF. CDR3 DNA: TGCAGTGCTAGAGCGACAGGTGGGAGCAATCAGCCCCAGCATTTT.